Given below is one T cell receptor beta chain in context. Its antigen is not known. This sample was taken from a study of high-grade serous ovarian cancer treatment subgroups. On the study more broadly: Mean per sample: about 14,000 reads, 6,500 to 9,000 unique TCR beta rearrangements.

Whole-study findings and limits: Only CDR3 was analyzed; CDR1 and CDR2 were not. Without spatial data, bulk sequencing limits insight into HGSC tumor diversity. Repertoire similarity ranged roughly 0.1 to 0.79 between tumors of one patient.

Germline lookup yields CDR1 ENHRY and CDR2 SYGVKD. Trimming took off 6 bases at V and 2 bases at J, with 14 bases between the two ends. The CDR3 length is 14 residues. Data came from immunoSEQ multiplex PCR; TCRdb stores just in-frame clones and leaves some out. The profile covers 4,500 or so clones, with almost 70% appearing a single time and 12% taken by the ten largest. Tumor tissue was taken before any definitive surgery or chemotherapy was given. The receptor comes from a human donor with high-grade serous ovarian cancer. Sequencing was carried out using tumor tissue. V and J are TRBV10-3 and TRBJ2-7; D may be TRBD2 (6 bases). The CDR3 DNA reads as TGTGCCATCAGGGGGGGAACAGAAGCCTACGAGCAGTACTTC. Translating gives CAIRGGTEAYEQYF.